This record looks at one T cell receptor beta chain sequence and its context. This sample was included in a study of blood T cell repertoires in COVID-19. On the study more broadly: Both acute and convalescent COVID-19 samples were obtained from the United States, Italy and Spain. PBMCs, B-cell-depleted T cells, or T cells provided the cDNA or gDNA that made up the material.

CDR3 size: 15 residues. The germline V and J ends were trimmed by 0 bases and 3 bases, with 9 bases remaining between them. In germline, CDR1 is SGHTA, CDR2 FQGNSA. Original data processing: Cell counts per sample came from amplifying reference gene primers. Generated by immunoSEQ multiplex PCR, the TCRdb table keeps only in-frame clones and is missing some. V and J calls and clone size are those listed in that table; D and trimming were worked out from the DNA. The sample has nearly 55,000 clones; around 83% are singletons. The TCR sequence derives from a man between 65 and 80 years old with active COVID-19. J is TRBJ1-3 and V is TRBV7-2, with unresolved D. Specimen: peripheral blood. The CDR3 bases are TGTGCCAGCAGCTTAGCCCGATCAGGTGGAAACACCATATATTTT. Protein: CASSLARSGGNTIYF.